Sequencing of this T cell receptor beta chain was carried out in a study of blood T cell repertoires in COVID-19. Measured with immunoSEQ multiplex PCR; TCRdb has only the in-frame clones, and not every one. The table lists over 50,000 clones, roughly 89% of them singletons. After removal of 6 bases from V and 1 base from J, the junction contained 5 bases not matched to a gene. This CDR3 region has 15 residues. Per the germline V gene, CDR1 is MNHEY and CDR2 is SVGAGI. This TCR was sampled from an elderly man with acute or convalescent COVID-19. The V and J genes are TRBV6-5 and TRBJ1-5, with 8 bases matching TRBD1. The sample consisted of peripheral blood. The CDR3 DNA reads as TGTGCCAGCAGAAAACAGGGGGGAAGCAATCAGCCCCAGCATTTT. This sequence encodes CASRKQGGSNQPQHF.